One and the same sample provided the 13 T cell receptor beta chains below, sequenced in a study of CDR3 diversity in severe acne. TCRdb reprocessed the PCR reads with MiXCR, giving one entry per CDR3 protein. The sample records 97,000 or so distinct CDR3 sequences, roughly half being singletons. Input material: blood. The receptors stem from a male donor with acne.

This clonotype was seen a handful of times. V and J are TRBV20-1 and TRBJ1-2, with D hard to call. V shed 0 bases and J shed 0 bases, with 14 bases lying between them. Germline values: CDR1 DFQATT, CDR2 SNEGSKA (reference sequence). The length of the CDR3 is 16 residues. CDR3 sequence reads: CSARDGGPYTNYGYTF. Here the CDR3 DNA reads TGCAGTGCTAGAGATGGTGGACCCTACACTAACTATGGCTACACCTTC.

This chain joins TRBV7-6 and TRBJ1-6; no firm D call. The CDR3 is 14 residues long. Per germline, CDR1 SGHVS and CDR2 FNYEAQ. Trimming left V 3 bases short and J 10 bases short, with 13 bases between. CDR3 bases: TGTGCCAGCAGCTTGGCGGATTCTCGGTCACCCCTCCACTTT. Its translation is CASSLADSRSPLHF.

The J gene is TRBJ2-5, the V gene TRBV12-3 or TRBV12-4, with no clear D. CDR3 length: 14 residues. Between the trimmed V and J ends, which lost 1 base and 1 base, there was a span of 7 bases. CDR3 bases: TGTGCCAGCAGTTTAGAACAGACCCAAGAGACCCAGTACTTC. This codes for CASSLEQTQETQYF.

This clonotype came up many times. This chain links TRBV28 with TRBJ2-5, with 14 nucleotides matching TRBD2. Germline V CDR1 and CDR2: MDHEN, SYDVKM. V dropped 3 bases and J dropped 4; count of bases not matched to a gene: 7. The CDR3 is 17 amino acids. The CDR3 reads CASSFLGTSGSGETQYF. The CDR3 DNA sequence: TGTGCCAGCAGTTTCCTCGGGACTAGCGGGAGTGGAGAGACCCAGTACTTC.

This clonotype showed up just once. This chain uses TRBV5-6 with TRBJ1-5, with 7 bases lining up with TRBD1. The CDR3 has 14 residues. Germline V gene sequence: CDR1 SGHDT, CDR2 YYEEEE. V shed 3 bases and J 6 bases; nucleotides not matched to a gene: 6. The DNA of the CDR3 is TGTGCCAGCAGCTACAGGGGAATGGGTCAGCCCCAGCATTTT. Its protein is CASSYRGMGQPQHF.

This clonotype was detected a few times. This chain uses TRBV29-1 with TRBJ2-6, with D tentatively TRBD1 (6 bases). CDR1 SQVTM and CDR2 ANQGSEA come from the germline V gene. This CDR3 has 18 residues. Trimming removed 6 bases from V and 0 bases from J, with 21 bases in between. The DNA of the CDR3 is TGCAGCGTCCTTGAAGGGGCAGGGGATAACTCTGGGGCCAACGTCCTGACTTTC. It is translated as CSVLEGAGDNSGANVLTF.

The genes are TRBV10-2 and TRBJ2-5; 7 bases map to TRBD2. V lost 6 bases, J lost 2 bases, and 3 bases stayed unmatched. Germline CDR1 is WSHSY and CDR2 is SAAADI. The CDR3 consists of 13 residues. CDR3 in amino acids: CASRLAVQETQYF. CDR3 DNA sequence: TGCGCCAGCAGGCTAGCGGTTCAAGAGACCCAGTACTTC.

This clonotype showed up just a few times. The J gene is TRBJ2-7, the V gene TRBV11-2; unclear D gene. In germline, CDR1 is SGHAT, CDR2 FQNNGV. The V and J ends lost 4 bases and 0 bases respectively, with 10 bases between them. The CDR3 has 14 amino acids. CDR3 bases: TGTGCCAGCAGCTCACCACTGGGCTCCTACGAGCAGTACTTC. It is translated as CASSSPLGSYEQYF.

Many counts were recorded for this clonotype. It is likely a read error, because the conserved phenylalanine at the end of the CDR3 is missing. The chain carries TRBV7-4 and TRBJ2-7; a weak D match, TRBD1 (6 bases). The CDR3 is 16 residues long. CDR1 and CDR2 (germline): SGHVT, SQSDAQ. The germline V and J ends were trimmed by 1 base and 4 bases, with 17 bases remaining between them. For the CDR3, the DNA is TGTGCCAGCAGCTTAGGAAGGGACAATGCGGAGTACGAGCAGTACCTC. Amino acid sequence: CASSLGRDNAEYEQYL.

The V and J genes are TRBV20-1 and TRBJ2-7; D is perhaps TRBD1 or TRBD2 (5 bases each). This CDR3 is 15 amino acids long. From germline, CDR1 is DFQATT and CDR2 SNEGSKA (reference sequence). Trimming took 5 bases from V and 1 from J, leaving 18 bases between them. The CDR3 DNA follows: TGCAGTGCTGGGGACCGGGACGGATTATCCTACGAGCAGTACTTC. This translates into CSAGDRDGLSYEQYF.

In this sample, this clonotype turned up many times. The chain's CDR3 is CASSSSGEAGGWYEQYF. CDR3 in DNA: TGTGCCAGCAGCTCCTCCGGGGAAGCGGGAGGGTGGTACGAGCAGTACTTC. The chain combines TRBV6-2 or TRBV6-3 with TRBJ2-7; 10 bases are a match to TRBD2. Germline CDR1 MNHEY, CDR2 SVGEGT. This CDR3 spans 17 amino acids. V dropped 6 bases and J dropped 4; count of bases not matched to a gene: 15.

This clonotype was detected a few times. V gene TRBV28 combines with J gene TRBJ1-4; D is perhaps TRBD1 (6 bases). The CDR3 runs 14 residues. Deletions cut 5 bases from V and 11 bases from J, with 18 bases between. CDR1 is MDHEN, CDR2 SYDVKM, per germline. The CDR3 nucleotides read TGTGCCAGCAGTCCACGGGACAATGGGTGGAAACTGTTTTTT. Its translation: CASSPRDNGWKLFF. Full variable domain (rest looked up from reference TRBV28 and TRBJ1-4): DVKVTQSSRYLVKRTGEKVFLECVQDMDHENMFWYRQDPGLGLRLIYFSYDVKMKEKGDIPEGYSVSREKKERFSLILESASTNQTSMYLCASSPRDNGWKLFFGSGTQLSVL.

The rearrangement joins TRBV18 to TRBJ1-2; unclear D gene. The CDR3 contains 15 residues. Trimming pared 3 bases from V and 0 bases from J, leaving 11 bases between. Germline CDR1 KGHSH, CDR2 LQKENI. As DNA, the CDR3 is TGTGCCAGCTCACCGGGGAGTGACTCTAACTATGGCTACACCTTC. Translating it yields CASSPGSDSNYGYTF.